What follows are 22 T cell receptor beta chains derived from one specimen sequenced in a study of blood T cell repertoires in COVID-19 (dated by TCRdb to about 2020). Library preparation was by the immunoSEQ multiplex PCR assay. As stored in TCRdb, this immuneACCESS dataset retains in-frame rearrangements with V and J assigned. A fraction of the clones does not appear; measured against another copy, unresolved V genes explain less than half of the discrepancy, and the remainder lacks a known reason. The table for this sample lists some 97,000 clones; approximately 80% of them were counted only once. The ten largest make up 13% of the sample. The sequenced sample consisted of peripheral blood. These receptors originate from a man aged 50 to 60 with active or convalescent COVID-19.

This chain links TRBV28 with TRBJ2-1; 7 nucleotides match TRBD2. V shed 6 bases, J shed 3 bases, and the junction held 8 bases outside the gene matches. Germline V lookup: CDR1 MDHEN, CDR2 SYDVKM. There are 15 residues in the CDR3. This CDR3 reads CASRNPIAGYNEQFF. The CDR3 DNA is TGTGCCAGCAGGAACCCCATAGCGGGCTACAATGAGCAGTTCTTC.

This chain joins TRBV2 and TRBJ2-2; TRBD2 aligns across 8 bases. The CDR3 length is 15 residues. Germline values: CDR1 SNHLY, CDR2 FYNNEI. The trim removed 10 bases at V and 6 bases at J, leaving 13 bases unmatched. The CDR3 coding sequence is TGTGCCACCTCCGGGGGGGGGCGTTTTTCCGGGGAGCTGTTTTTT. This encodes CATSGGGRFSGELFF.

The J gene is TRBJ1-2, the V gene TRBV7-9; D not certain. This CDR3 has 16 residues. Germline CDR1 and CDR2: SEHNR and FQNEAQ (reference sequence). V was trimmed by 1 base and J by 4 bases, leaving 16 bases between them. CDR3 in amino acids: CASSLDYLGGLYGYTF. In DNA, the CDR3 is TGTGCCAGCAGCTTAGACTATTTAGGCGGCCTCTATGGCTACACCTTC.

The rearrangement links TRBV2 to TRBJ2-1; 9 nucleotides agree with TRBD1. Per germline, CDR1 SNHLY and CDR2 FYNNEI. Trimming cost V 5 bases and J 4 bases; bases outside gene matches: 12. The CDR3 spans 17 residues. CDR3 loop: CASSFGQGRLRYNEQFF. The DNA for the CDR3 is TGTGCCAGCAGTTTCGGACAGGGGCGACTTCGTTACAATGAGCAGTTCTTC.

The J gene is TRBJ2-3, the V gene TRBV11-2, with a possible D match to TRBD1 (5 bases). Germline CDR1 and CDR2: SGHAT and FQNNGV. The CDR3 has 16 amino acids. The germline V and J ends were trimmed by 5 bases and 0 bases, with 15 bases remaining between them. In DNA form, the CDR3 reads TGTGCCAGCAGCGGGTCGACAGACACTAGCACAGATACGCAGTATTTT. It is translated as CASSGSTDTSTDTQYF.

V and J are TRBV11-3 and TRBJ2-1; 14 bases line up with TRBD2. J was trimmed by 3 bases and V by 3 bases; bases with no gene match: 1. The CDR3 contains 16 residues. The germline gives CDR1 SGHNT, CDR2 YENEEA. The CDR3: CASSLGLAGDYNEQFF. In DNA form, the CDR3 reads TGTGCCAGCAGCTTGGGACTAGCGGGAGACTACAATGAGCAGTTCTTC. The variable domain in full, with the rest retrieved from reference TRBV11-3 and TRBJ2-1, is EAGVVQSPRYKIIEKKQPVAFWCNPISGHNTLYWYLQNLGQGPELLIRYENEEAVDDSQLPKDRFSAERLKGVDSTLKIQPAELGDSAVYLCASSLGLAGDYNEQFFGPGTRLTVL.

The rearrangement links TRBV5-6 to TRBJ2-2; TRBD1 matches at 10 bases. Germline loops: CDR1 SGHDT, CDR2 YYEEEE. With 3 bases clipped from V and 4 bases from J, the junction kept 6 bases outside the gene matches. The CDR3 has 16 residues. CDR3 loop: CASSYFGTGATGELFF. The CDR3 DNA follows: TGTGCCAGCAGCTACTTTGGGACAGGGGCCACCGGGGAGCTGTTTTTT.

The chain couples TRBV5-1 to TRBJ2-2, with D possibly TRBD2 on 6 matching bases. Per the germline V gene, CDR1 is SGHRS and CDR2 is YFSETQ. The germline V and J ends were trimmed by 4 bases and 5 bases, with 21 bases remaining between them. The CDR3 has 17 amino acids. CDR3 loop: CASSERATGTWTGELFF. CDR3 coding DNA: TGCGCCAGCAGCGAGAGAGCGACCGGGACTTGGACCGGGGAGCTGTTTTTT.

This chain uses TRBV14 with TRBJ2-2; D uncertain. CDR1 and CDR2 (germline): SGHDN, FVKESK. The V gene lost 1 base and the J gene lost 8 bases, with 2 bases spanning the gap. This CDR3 spans 11 amino acids. CDR3 residues: CASSQAGELFF. CDR3 nucleotides: TGTGCCAGCAGCCAAGCGGGGGAGCTGTTTTTT.

The chain carries TRBV5-1 and TRBJ2-7; D might be TRBD2 (6 bases). The germline V gene has CDR1 SGHRS and CDR2 YFSETQ. The germline V and J ends were trimmed by 0 bases and 7 bases, with 11 bases remaining between them. The CDR3 consists of 13 residues. CDR3 protein: CASSLGGVGEQYF. The CDR3 nucleotides read TGCGCCAGCAGCTTGGGCGGGGTTGGGGAGCAGTACTTC.

The chain links TRBV7-2 to TRBJ1-1; D remains ambiguous. CDR1 and CDR2 (germline): SGHTA, FQGNSA. The length of the CDR3 is 13 residues. The V and J ends lost 2 bases and 5 bases respectively, with 9 bases between them. This CDR3 reads CASSLIRGTEAFF. CDR3 DNA: TGTGCCAGCAGCTTAATACGAGGTACTGAAGCTTTCTTT.

The chain carries TRBV29-1 and TRBJ2-1; TRBD1 matches at 10 bases. V lost 3 bases and J lost 9; bases outside the gene matches: 8. This CDR3 region has 14 residues. Per the germline V gene, CDR1 is SQVTM and CDR2 is ANQGSEA. CDR3 sequence reads: CSVDRDRGSGEQFF. The CDR3 bases are TGCAGCGTTGATAGGGACAGGGGAAGCGGTGAGCAGTTCTTC.

The CDR3 nucleotides read TGTGCCAGCACCGAATCGCGGGGGGGGCTACGTTCACCCCTCCACTTT. The encoded protein is CASTESRGGLRSPLHF. The chain uses TRBV28 and TRBJ1-6; TRBD1 might be the D (6 bases). The CDR3 has 16 amino acids. From germline, CDR1 is MDHEN and CDR2 SYDVKM. Trimming shortened V by 7 bases and J by 9 bases, and 22 bases separated the two germline ends.

V and J are TRBV6-5 and TRBJ1-2; TRBD1 is a possible D gene (5 bases). Trimming removed 6 bases from V and 4 bases from J, with 12 bases in between. The CDR3 is made up of 13 amino acids. Germline lookup yields CDR1 MNHEY and CDR2 SVGAGI. CDR3 coding DNA: TGTGCCAGCAGGGGGGGACTGTCCTATGGCTACACCTTC. Encoded protein: CASRGGLSYGYTF.

This chain connects TRBV4-2 to TRBJ2-7, with no clear D. Trimming removed 0 bases at V and 3 bases at J, with 6 bases between. Germline V lookup: CDR1 LGHNA, CDR2 YNFKEQ. The CDR3 is 13 residues long. The CDR3 DNA is TGTGCCAGCAGCCAAGAACCACACTACGAGCAGTACTTC. Amino acids: CASSQEPHYEQYF.

This chain connects TRBV7-2 to TRBJ2-7; D might be TRBD2 (6 bases). The CDR3 extends over 14 amino acids. In germline, CDR1 is SGHTA, CDR2 FQGNSA. Trimming took off 5 bases at V and 5 bases at J, with 16 bases between the two ends. CDR3 bases: TGTGCCAGCAGCGCCTGGGGCGGGACCGACGAGCAGTACTTC. Its protein product is CASSAWGGTDEQYF.

The CDR3 protein is CASSLITGKATQYF. As DNA, the CDR3 is TGTGCCAGCAGCTTAATTACAGGGAAGGCGACCCAGTACTTC. The chain is built from TRBV11-2 and TRBJ2-5, with D tentatively TRBD1 (6 bases). Trimming left V 2 bases short and J 7 bases short, with 14 bases between. Germline-derived CDR1 and CDR2 are SGHAT and FQNNGV. The CDR3 runs to 14 residues.

This sequence joins TRBV6-5 and TRBJ2-7; D possibly corresponds to TRBD2 (5 bases). Germline V lookup: CDR1 MNHEY, CDR2 SVGAGI. V was pared by 0 bases and J by 0 bases, with 9 bases between. The CDR3 contains 15 residues. The CDR3 coding sequence is TGTGCCAGCAGTTACTCGGCGGGCCGCTCCTACGAGCAGTACTTC. This gives the protein CASSYSAGRSYEQYF.

This clone showed up just once. The chain joins TRBV18 to TRBJ2-3; D perhaps matches TRBD2 (6 bases). Trimming left V 2 bases short and J 4 bases short, with 13 bases between. The germline V gene has CDR1 KGHSH and CDR2 LQKENI. The CDR3 runs to 15 residues. In DNA, the CDR3 is TGTGCCAGCTCACCATTCCGGGAGTTAGCAGATACGCAGTATTTT. This gives the protein CASSPFRELADTQYF.

This clone turned up a few times. This rearrangement joins TRBV28 to TRBJ1-2, with D perhaps matching TRBD1 (6 bases). CDR1 and CDR2 from the germline V gene are MDHEN and SYDVKM. This CDR3 is 15 amino acids long. Trimming left V 8 bases short and J 1 base short, with 17 bases between. The CDR3, as DNA: TGTGCCAGCTCTCTCTCCGGGACAATTAACTATGGCTACACCTTC. It specifies CASSLSGTINYGYTF.

The chain recombines TRBV7-3 with TRBJ2-3; 7 bases match TRBD2. Germline assignment: CDR1 SGHTA and CDR2 FQGTGA. V dropped 3 bases and J dropped 3; count of bases not matched to a gene: 6. The CDR3 is made up of 15 amino acids. CDR3 sequence (DNA): TGTGCCAGCAGCTTTGGAGCGGGAAGGACAGATACGCAGTATTTT. This translates into CASSFGAGRTDTQYF.

The V and J genes are TRBV18 and TRBJ1-1; perhaps TRBD1 as D (5 bases). V lost 2 bases and J lost 6, with 13 bases in between. This CDR3 comprises 14 residues. Germline V lookup: CDR1 KGHSH, CDR2 LQKENI. CDR3 bases: TGTGCCAGCTCACCAATAGGGGCAGGGTCTGAAGCTTTCTTT. It encodes CASSPIGAGSEAFF.